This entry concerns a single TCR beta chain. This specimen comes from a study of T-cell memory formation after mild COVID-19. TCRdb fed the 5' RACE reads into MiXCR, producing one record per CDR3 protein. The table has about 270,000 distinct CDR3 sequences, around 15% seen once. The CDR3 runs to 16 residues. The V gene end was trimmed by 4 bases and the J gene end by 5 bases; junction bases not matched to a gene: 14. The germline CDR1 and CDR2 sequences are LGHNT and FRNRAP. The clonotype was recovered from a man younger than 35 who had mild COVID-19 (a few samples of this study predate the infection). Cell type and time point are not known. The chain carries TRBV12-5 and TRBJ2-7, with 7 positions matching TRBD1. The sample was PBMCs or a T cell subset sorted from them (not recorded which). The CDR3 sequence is CASGSAGTASFHEQYF. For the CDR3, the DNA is TGTGCTAGTGGTTCAGCCGGGACAGCCAGTTTCCACGAGCAGTACTTC.